This TCR beta chain is drawn from a study of cytomegalovirus exposure and HLA in healthy donors. Broader study findings: High specificity and sensitivity for cytomegalovirus status were reported for the classifier. Rare sequences made up most TCRs, while some public TCRs were found in many donors.

Repertoires were generated with immunoSEQ multiplex PCR, while TCRdb's copy carries only in-frame clones and drops some. Here the sample spans roughly 330,000 clones, 75% to 90% being singletons. The CDR3 has 14 amino acids. Per the germline V gene, CDR1 is MNHNY and CDR2 is SVGAGI (reference sequence). Trimming took 4 bases from V and 4 from J, leaving 13 bases between them. This clone was found once. Its antigen remains unidentified. Sequencing used PBMCs. This receptor was obtained from a woman in her twenties or thirties in good health and CMV-seropositive. The V gene is TRBV6-6, the J gene TRBJ1-2; D unresolved. The CDR3 DNA reads as TGTGCCAGCAGTTTTCGGCAGGCGGGCTATGGCTACACCTTC. This translates into CASSFRQAGYGYTF.